These 13 T cell receptor beta chains came from one sample sequenced in a study of cytomegalovirus exposure and HLA in healthy donors. This PCR relied on a set of 60 Vbeta primers and 13 Jbeta primers. Using immunoSEQ multiplex PCR, the repertoire was profiled, and TCRdb retains in-frame clones only, with some absent. Here the sample spans roughly 200,000 clones, 65% to 85% being singletons. The sequenced material came from PBMCs. The receptor source for this set is a boy aged 2 to 10 in good health and CMV-seronegative.

This clone was picked up a small number of times. This chain connects TRBV6-5 to TRBJ2-7; TRBD2 agrees at 10 bases. Germline CDR1 MNHEY, CDR2 SVGAGI. With V trimmed by 6 bases and J by 7 bases, 12 bases remained unmatched. This CDR3 has 15 residues. CDR3 coding DNA: TGTGCCAGCAGCCAAATAGCGGGAGGAGTAGGGGAGCAGTACTTC. Translated, it gives CASSQIAGGVGEQYF.

This rearrangement joins TRBV19 to TRBJ2-3, with TRBD2 identical over 7 bases. The CDR3 runs to 14 residues. Germline loops: CDR1 LNHDA, CDR2 SQIVND (reference sequence). J lost 2 bases, V lost 8 bases, and 7 bases had no gene match. The CDR3 loop reads CASSRGDLTDTQYF. CDR3 coding DNA: TGTGCCAGTTCCCGGGGGGACCTCACAGATACGCAGTATTTT.

The chain carries TRBV18 and TRBJ1-1, with 11 positions matching TRBD1. The CDR3 has 15 residues. Germline trimming cut 4 bases from V and 5 bases from J; bases unmatched to any gene: 6. The germline V gene encodes CDR1 KGHSH and CDR2 LQKENI. Here the CDR3 reads CASSRTGTGGTEAFF. The CDR3 bases are TGTGCCAGCTCACGTACCGGGACAGGGGGGACTGAAGCTTTCTTT.

The chain uses TRBV9 and TRBJ2-7; TRBD1 matches at 9 bases. J gave up 1 base and V 4 bases, and 12 bases lay outside the gene matches. The CDR3 runs 17 residues. The germline CDR1 and CDR2 sequences are SGDLS and YYNGEE. Here the CDR3 reads CASSPRGWGQGSYEQYF. The CDR3 DNA follows: TGTGCCAGCAGCCCCAGGGGGTGGGGACAGGGTTCCTACGAGCAGTACTTC.

This clone was detected only a few times. The rearrangement links TRBV7-9 to TRBJ1-3; 12 bases fit TRBD1. The V and J ends lost 5 bases and 3 bases, in that order; junction bases with no gene match: 11. From germline, CDR1 is SEHNR and CDR2 FQNEAQ (reference sequence). The CDR3 spans 18 residues. DNA for the CDR3: TGTGCCAGCAGCCCCCCGGGACAGGGGGCGCTAGGTGGAAACACCATATATTTT. Its translation: CASSPPGQGALGGNTIYF.

The rearrangement joins TRBV27 to TRBJ1-1; 8 nucleotides line up with TRBD1. Trimming cost V 6 bases and J 7 bases; bases outside gene matches: 13. From germline, CDR1 is MNHEY and CDR2 SMNVEV (reference sequence). This CDR3 has 15 residues. CDR3 protein: CASRGQGARVSEAFF. In DNA, the CDR3 is TGTGCCAGCAGAGGCCAGGGGGCGCGAGTTAGTGAAGCTTTCTTT.

J is TRBJ2-3 and V is TRBV7-7, with D perhaps matching TRBD2 (6 bases). CDR1 and CDR2 from the germline V gene are SSHAT and FNYEAQ (reference sequence). There are 14 residues in the CDR3. The CDR3 is CARESGPYTDTQYF. DNA of the CDR3: TGTGCTAGAGAAAGCGGGCCTTACACAGATACGCAGTATTTT.

V usage is TRBV13 and J usage is TRBJ2-2; 15 nucleotides align to TRBD2. The CDR3 runs 17 residues. Germline CDR1 reads PRHDT; CDR2 reads FYEKMQ (reference sequence). J was trimmed by 6 bases and V by 6 bases; bases with no gene match: 8. The CDR3, as DNA: TGTGCCAGCAGTTGGACTAGCGGGAGGGGCGGCCCCGGGGAGCTGTTTTTT. Translated, it gives CASSWTSGRGGPGELFF. Complete variable domain (other parts from reference TRBV13 and TRBJ2-2): AAGVIQSPRHLIKEKRETATLKCYPIPRHDTVYWYQQGPGQDPQFLISFYEKMQSDKGSIPDRFSAQQFSDYHSELNMSSLELGDSALYFCASSWTSGRGGPGELFFGEGSRLTVL.

The sample holds one count of this clone. The chain uses TRBV27 and TRBJ2-1; maybe TRBD2 (6 bases). CDR3 length: 17 amino acids. V was trimmed by 4 bases and J by 0 bases, leaving 16 bases between them. Per germline, CDR1 MNHEY and CDR2 SMNVEV (reference sequence). CDR3 nucleotides: TGTGCCAGCAGTTCATCTATAGGGACTTACTCCTACAATGAGCAGTTCTTC. The encoded protein is CASSSSIGTYSYNEQFF.

This rearrangement joins TRBV2 to TRBJ2-3, with D possibly TRBD2 on 6 matching bases. Germline V gives CDR1 SNHLY, CDR2 FYNNEI. CDR3 size: 15 residues. Between the trimmed V and J ends, which lost 7 bases and 1 base, there was a span of 15 bases. The CDR3: CASNWRGDRTDTQYF. DNA of the CDR3: TGTGCCAGCAACTGGCGGGGAGACCGCACAGATACGCAGTATTTT. The full variable domain, its missing parts supplied by reference TRBV2 and TRBJ2-3, is EPEVTQTPSHQVTQMGQEVILRCVPISNHLYFYWYRQILGQKVEFLVSFYNNEISEKSEIFDDQFSVERPDGSNFTLKIRSTKLEDSAMYFCASNWRGDRTDTQYFGPGTRLTVL.

V and J are TRBV19 and TRBJ2-1; 10 bases agree with TRBD2. J was trimmed by 4 bases and V by 3 bases; bases with no gene match: 15. The CDR3 has 19 amino acids. The V gene's germline CDR1 is LNHDA and CDR2 SQIVND (reference sequence). Here the CDR3 reads CASSMGFGGSGGAYNEQFF. The CDR3 bases are TGTGCCAGTAGTATGGGATTCGGGGGGAGCGGGGGGGCTTACAATGAGCAGTTCTTC. The variable domain in full, with the rest retrieved from reference TRBV19 and TRBJ2-1, is DGGITQSPKYLFRKEGQNVTLSCEQNLNHDAMYWYRQDPGQGLRLIYYSQIVNDFQKGDIAEGYSVSREKKESFPLTVTSAQKNPTAFYLCASSMGFGGSGGAYNEQFFGPGTRLTVL.

The V and J genes are TRBV7-9 and TRBJ2-1; D is undetermined. V was shortened by 2 bases and J by 2 bases, with 13 bases between the two germline ends. This CDR3 comprises 16 residues. Germline V gene data show CDR1 as SEHNR and CDR2 as FQNEAQ (reference sequence). This chain's CDR3 is CASSLRTDRPYNEQFF. The CDR3 DNA follows: TGTGCCAGCAGCTTACGCACAGACCGACCCTACAATGAGCAGTTCTTC. Using reference TRBV7-9 and TRBJ2-1 for the parts outside the CDR3, the full variable domain is DTGVSQNPRHKITKRGQNVTFRCDPISEHNRLYWYRQTLGQGPEFLTYFQNEAQLEKSRLLSDRFSAERPKGSFSTLEIQRTEQGDSAMYLCASSLRTDRPYNEQFFGPGTRLTVL.

This chain uses TRBV30 with TRBJ1-1; D is unresolved. Trimming left V 2 bases short and J 1 base short, with 8 bases between. CDR3 length: 13 residues. Germline lookup yields CDR1 GTSNPN and CDR2 SVGIG (reference sequence). The CDR3, as DNA: TGTGCCTGGAGTCAGGCAGCGAACACTGAAGCTTTCTTT. Residues: CAWSQAANTEAFF. Filled out from reference TRBV30 and TRBJ1-1, the complete variable domain reads SQTIHQWPATLVQPVGSPLSLECTVEGTSNPNLYWYRQAAGRGLQLLFYSVGIGQISSEVPQNLSASRPQDRQFILSSKKLLLSDSGFYLCAWSQAANTEAFFGQGTRLTVV.